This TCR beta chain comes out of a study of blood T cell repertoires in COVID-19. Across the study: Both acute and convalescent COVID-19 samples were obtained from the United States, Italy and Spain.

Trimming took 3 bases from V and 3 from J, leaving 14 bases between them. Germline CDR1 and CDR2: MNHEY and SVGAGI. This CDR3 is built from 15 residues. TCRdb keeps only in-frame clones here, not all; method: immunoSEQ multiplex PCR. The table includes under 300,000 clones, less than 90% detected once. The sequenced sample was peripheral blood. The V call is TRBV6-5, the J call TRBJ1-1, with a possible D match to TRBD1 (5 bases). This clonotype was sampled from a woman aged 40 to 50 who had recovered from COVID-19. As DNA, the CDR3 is TGTGCCAGCAGTTATATTAGGGGAAGAGACACTGAAGCTTTCTTT. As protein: CASSYIRGRDTEAFF.